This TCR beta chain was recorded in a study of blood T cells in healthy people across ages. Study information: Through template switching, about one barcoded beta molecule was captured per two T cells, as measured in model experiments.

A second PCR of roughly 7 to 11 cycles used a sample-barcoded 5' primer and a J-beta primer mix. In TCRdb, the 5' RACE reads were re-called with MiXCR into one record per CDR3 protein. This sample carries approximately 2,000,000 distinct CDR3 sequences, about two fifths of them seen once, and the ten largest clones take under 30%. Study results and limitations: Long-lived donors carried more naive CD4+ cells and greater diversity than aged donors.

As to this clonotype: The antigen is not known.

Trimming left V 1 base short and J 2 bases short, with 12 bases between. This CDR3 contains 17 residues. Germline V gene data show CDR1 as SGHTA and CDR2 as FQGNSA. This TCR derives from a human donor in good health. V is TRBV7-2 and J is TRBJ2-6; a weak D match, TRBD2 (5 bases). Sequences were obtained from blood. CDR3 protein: CASSLVNGVTGANVLTF. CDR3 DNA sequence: TGTGCCAGCAGCTTAGTGAACGGGGTAACTGGGGCCAACGTCCTGACTTTC.